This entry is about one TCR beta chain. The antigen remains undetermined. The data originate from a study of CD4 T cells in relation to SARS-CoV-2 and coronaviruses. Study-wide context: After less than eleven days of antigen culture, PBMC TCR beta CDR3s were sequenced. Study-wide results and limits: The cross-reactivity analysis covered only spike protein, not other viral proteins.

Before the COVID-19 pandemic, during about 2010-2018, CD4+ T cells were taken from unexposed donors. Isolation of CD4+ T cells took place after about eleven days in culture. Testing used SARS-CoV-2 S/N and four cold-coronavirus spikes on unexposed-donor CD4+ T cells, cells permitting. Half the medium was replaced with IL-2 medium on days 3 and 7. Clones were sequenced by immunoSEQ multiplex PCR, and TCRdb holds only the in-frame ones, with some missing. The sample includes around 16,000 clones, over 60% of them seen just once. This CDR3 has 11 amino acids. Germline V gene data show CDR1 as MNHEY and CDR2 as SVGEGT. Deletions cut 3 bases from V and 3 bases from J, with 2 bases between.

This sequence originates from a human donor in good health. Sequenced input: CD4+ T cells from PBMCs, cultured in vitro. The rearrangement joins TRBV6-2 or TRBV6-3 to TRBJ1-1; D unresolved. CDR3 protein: CASSYDTEAFF. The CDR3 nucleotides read TGTGCCAGCAGTTATGACACTGAAGCTTTCTTT.